This TCR beta chain was recorded in a study of blood T cell repertoires in COVID-19. Study summary: PBMCs, B-cell-depleted T cells, or T cells were the source of the cDNA or gDNA that made up the material.

Here immunoSEQ multiplex PCR was the method, and the copy in TCRdb shows in-frame clones only, minus some. The data show fewer than 300,000 clones, with around 88% seen just once and approximately 9% held by the top ten. The CDR3 is 15 amino acids. Cohorts were assigned according to the clinical history that participants reported. Either two negative PCRs, clearance, or symptom resolution qualified Cohort 3 donors as recovered. This TCR derives from a man aged 35 to 55 who had recovered from COVID-19. Sample: PBMCs or T cells enriched from blood (not recorded which). The chain carries TRBV21-1 and TRBJ2-7; the table names TRBD2, a call not compared with the DNA. TRBV21-1 is given as a pseudogene. The CDR3 DNA follows: TGTGCCAGCAGCAACGACTGTCGAAGACCCTACGAGCAGTACTTC. Translating gives CASSNDCRRPYEQYF.